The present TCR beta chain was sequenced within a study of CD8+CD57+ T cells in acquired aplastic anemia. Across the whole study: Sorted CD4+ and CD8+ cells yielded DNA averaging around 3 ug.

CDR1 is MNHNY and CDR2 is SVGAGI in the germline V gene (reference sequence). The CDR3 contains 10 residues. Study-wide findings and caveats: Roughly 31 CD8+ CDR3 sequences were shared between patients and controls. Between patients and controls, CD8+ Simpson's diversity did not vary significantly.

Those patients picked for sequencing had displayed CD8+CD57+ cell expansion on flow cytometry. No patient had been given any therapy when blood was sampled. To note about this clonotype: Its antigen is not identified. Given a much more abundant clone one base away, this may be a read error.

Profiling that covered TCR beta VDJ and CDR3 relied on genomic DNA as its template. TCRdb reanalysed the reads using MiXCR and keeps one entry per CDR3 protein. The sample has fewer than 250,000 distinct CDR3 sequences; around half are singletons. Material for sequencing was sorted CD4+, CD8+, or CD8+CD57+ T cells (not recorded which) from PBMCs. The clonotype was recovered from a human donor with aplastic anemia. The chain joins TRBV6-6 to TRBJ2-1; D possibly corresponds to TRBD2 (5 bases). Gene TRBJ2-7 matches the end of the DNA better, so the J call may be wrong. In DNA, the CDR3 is TGTGCCCTCGGGAACAATGAGCAGTACTTC. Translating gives CALGNNEQYF.